Given below is one TCR beta chain in context. The data were produced by immunoSEQ multiplex PCR, yet TCRdb's version contains in-frame clones alone and is incomplete. Among 30,000 to 45,000 clones listed, roughly 80% were seen once. This record belongs to a study of preoperative IRX-2 immunotherapy in early breast cancer. The germline V gene encodes CDR1 SGHNT and CDR2 YENEEA. The CDR3 has 17 residues. V shed 3 bases and J shed 2 bases, with 18 bases lying between them. Noted treatment: preoperative locoregional IRX-2 cytokine immunotherapy. This phase Ib study tested locoregional IRX-2 cytokine immunotherapy given before surgery.

This chain connects TRBV11-3 to TRBJ2-3; D ambiguous. Sequenced material: lymph node tissue, taken after IRX-2 immunotherapy. The sequence came from a human donor with breast cancer. CDR3 nucleotides: TGTGCCAGCAGCTTTCGTTCTAAGGGCCGTTACACAGATACGCAGTATTTT. It yields the protein CASSFRSKGRYTDTQYF.